This is a list of T cell receptor beta chains from one sample in a study of T cells after yellow fever vaccination. TCRdb reprocessed the 5' RACE reads with MiXCR, giving one entry per CDR3 protein. Among 25,000 to 30,000 distinct CDR3 sequences listed, 6.3% were seen once. Sample: PBMCs, either bulk or a sorted T-cell subset (CD4+, CD8+, memory, or dextramer-sorted; not recorded which), taken on the day of the yellow fever booster vaccination. The receptors here all came from a man under 40 who received the YFV17D yellow fever vaccine. Each CDR3 is given with its conserved first and last residue. A clone size is listed for some rows: how often the clone was seen (once, few, many), or a class if it is expanded.

abundance: many; len: 11; j_gene: TRBJ1-2; v_gene: TRBV29-1; CDR3aa: CSARDGDGYTF
abundance: many; len: 19; j_gene: TRBJ2-7; v_gene: TRBV6-5; CDR3aa: CASSYSKMDRRTGTYEQYF
abundance: many; len: 15; j_gene: TRBJ1-5; v_gene: TRBV5-1; CDR3aa: CASSLVPGSGQPQHF
abundance: many; len: 14; j_gene: TRBJ1-4; v_gene: TRBV30; CDR3aa: CAWSITGDLAKLFF
abundance: few; len: 16; j_gene: TRBJ2-7; v_gene: TRBV6-1; CDR3aa: CASRFRGGTRSYEQYF
abundance: many; len: 10; j_gene: TRBJ2-1; v_gene: TRBV20-1; CDR3aa: CSASQNEQFF
abundance: many; len: 17; j_gene: TRBJ1-6; v_gene: TRBV14; CDR3aa: CASSRDGGGSVRSPLHF
abundance: many; len: 15; j_gene: TRBJ2-7; v_gene: TRBV9; CDR3aa: CASSVAMEGASEQYF
abundance: NA; len: 14; j_gene: TRBJ2-4; v_gene: TRBV3-1; CDR3aa: CASSQNRAKNIQYF
abundance: many; len: 14; j_gene: TRBJ1-1; v_gene: TRBV12-3/TRBV12-4; CDR3aa: CASSRRTVDTEAFF
abundance: NA; len: 13; j_gene: TRBJ2-7; v_gene: TRBV14; CDR3aa: CASSQAIIGEQYF
abundance: few; len: 15; j_gene: TRBJ2-1; v_gene: TRBV5-4; CDR3aa: CASSYGLAGGNEQFF
abundance: NA; len: 13; j_gene: TRBJ2-7; v_gene: TRBV13; CDR3aa: CASSLGARDEQYF
abundance: many; len: 13; j_gene: TRBJ1-6; v_gene: TRBV7-2; CDR3aa: CASSFGLNSPLHF
abundance: few; len: 13; j_gene: TRBJ2-3; v_gene: TRBV20-1; CDR3aa: CSARTTTTDTQYF
abundance: many; len: 15; j_gene: TRBJ1-6; v_gene: TRBV2; CDR3aa: CASTDRQGPNSPLHF
abundance: NA; len: 13; j_gene: TRBJ2-5; v_gene: TRBV7-8; CDR3aa: CASGSQGLETQYF
abundance: many; len: 12; j_gene: TRBJ1-4; v_gene: TRBV7-9; CDR3aa: CASSPEGEKLFF
abundance: NA; len: 16; j_gene: TRBJ2-2; v_gene: TRBV5-4; CDR3aa: CASSPGTGRHTGELFF
abundance: many; len: 12; j_gene: TRBJ1-2; v_gene: TRBV20-1; CDR3aa: CSAGQLNYGYTF
abundance: many; len: 14; j_gene: TRBJ2-2; v_gene: TRBV6-2/TRBV6-3; CDR3aa: CASRPGGNTGELFF
abundance: few; len: 11; j_gene: TRBJ2-1; v_gene: TRBV20-1; CDR3aa: CSGGTSSEQFF
abundance: many; len: 14; j_gene: TRBJ2-3; v_gene: TRBV2; CDR3aa: CASSENRDTDTQYF
abundance: many; len: 15; j_gene: TRBJ1-1; v_gene: TRBV25-1; CDR3aa: CASSDAGQGFTEAFF
abundance: many; len: 15; j_gene: TRBJ2-5; v_gene: TRBV27; CDR3aa: CASGSGGGPGSTQYF
abundance: many; len: 15; j_gene: TRBJ1-5; v_gene: TRBV5-1; CDR3aa: CASSLTGISNQPQHF
abundance: NA; len: 13; j_gene: TRBJ1-2; v_gene: TRBV12-3/TRBV12-4; CDR3aa: CASTRRDNYGYTF
abundance: many; len: 12; j_gene: TRBJ2-5; v_gene: TRBV6-6; CDR3aa: CASRGMLETQYF
abundance: many; len: 15; j_gene: TRBJ2-2; v_gene: TRBV7-3; CDR3aa: CASSLAMANTGELFF
abundance: many; len: 12; j_gene: TRBJ2-7; v_gene: TRBV11-2; CDR3aa: CASSFERSEQYF
abundance: few; len: 14; j_gene: TRBJ2-7; v_gene: TRBV28; CDR3aa: CASSRSGRGYEQYF
abundance: few; len: 13; j_gene: TRBJ1-2; v_gene: TRBV10-3; CDR3aa: CAISEDPGAGYTF
abundance: many; len: 16; j_gene: TRBJ1-4; v_gene: TRBV7-9; CDR3aa: CASSSDGGLTNEKLFF
abundance: NA; len: 16; j_gene: TRBJ2-6; v_gene: TRBV12-3/TRBV12-4; CDR3aa: CASSQTLRSGANVLTF
abundance: many; len: 14; j_gene: TRBJ1-4; v_gene: TRBV7-2; CDR3aa: CASSFTQGAGKLFF
abundance: many; len: 17; j_gene: TRBJ1-3; v_gene: TRBV5-1; CDR3aa: CASSLVGRGSSGNTIYF
abundance: many; len: 15; j_gene: TRBJ2-3; v_gene: TRBV2; CDR3aa: CAGALGELSTDTQYF
abundance: many; len: 12; j_gene: TRBJ1-2; v_gene: TRBV20-1; CDR3aa: CSARDGIYGYTF
abundance: many; len: 16; j_gene: TRBJ2-2; v_gene: TRBV7-9; CDR3aa: CASSPGTPLGTGELFF
abundance: many; len: 14; j_gene: TRBJ1-1; v_gene: TRBV12-3/TRBV12-4; CDR3aa: CASSLATGITEAFF
abundance: few; len: 14; j_gene: TRBJ1-1; v_gene: TRBV6-5; CDR3aa: CASSSDRARAEAFF
abundance: NA; len: 16; j_gene: TRBJ2-7; v_gene: TRBV7-2; CDR3aa: CASRAGTSGSRNEQYF
abundance: many; len: 12; j_gene: TRBJ2-5; v_gene: TRBV6-2/TRBV6-3; CDR3aa: CASSTPPETQYF
abundance: many; len: 14; j_gene: TRBJ1-5; v_gene: TRBV4-2; CDR3aa: CASSLGTGDGPQHF
abundance: NA; len: 13; j_gene: TRBJ2-1; v_gene: TRBV6-1; CDR3aa: CASRDPLTQEQFF
abundance: few; len: 13; j_gene: TRBJ2-5; v_gene: TRBV5-4; CDR3aa: CASSSDRGQTQYF
abundance: many; len: 16; j_gene: TRBJ2-2; v_gene: TRBV12-3/TRBV12-4; CDR3aa: CASSETSGSSIGELFF
abundance: few; len: 13; j_gene: TRBJ1-2; v_gene: TRBV18; CDR3aa: CASSTTGGNGYTF
abundance: few; len: 13; j_gene: TRBJ1-5; v_gene: TRBV5-6; CDR3aa: CASQRGTDQPQHF
abundance: NA; len: 16; j_gene: TRBJ1-6; v_gene: TRBV5-4; CDR3aa: CASSTEQGYYNSPLHF
abundance: NA; len: 16; j_gene: TRBJ2-7; v_gene: TRBV20-1; CDR3aa: CCALLPPDLASYEQYF
abundance: many; len: 16; j_gene: TRBJ2-1; v_gene: TRBV5-1; CDR3aa: CASSSEGGRIENEQFF
abundance: few; len: 15; j_gene: TRBJ2-2; v_gene: TRBV30; CDR3aa: CAWGGASGFTGELFF